The 23 T cell receptor beta chains listed next were all sequenced from one sample in a study of cytomegalovirus exposure and HLA in healthy donors. It was with 60 Vbeta and 13 Jbeta primers that the PCR ran. Generated by immunoSEQ multiplex PCR, the TCRdb table keeps only in-frame clones and is missing some. The sample consists of roughly 180,000 clones, around 80% of them appearing once. Sequenced material: PBMCs. The receptor source for this set is a woman aged 45-60 years in good health and CMV-seropositive.

The rearrangement links TRBV5-1 to TRBJ2-5; no clear D. Looked up from germline, CDR1 is SGHRS and CDR2 is YFSETQ. The V end was cut by 1 base, the J end by 5 bases, with 12 bases between. The CDR3 has 14 residues. The CDR3 spells CASSLFGSSETQYF. Here the CDR3 DNA reads TGCGCCAGCAGCTTGTTTGGTAGCTCGGAGACCCAGTACTTC.

This chain uses TRBV11-2 with TRBJ1-1; D uncertain. The V end was cut by 2 bases, the J end by 0 bases, with 4 bases between. The CDR3 loop spans 13 amino acids. In germline, CDR1 is SGHAT, CDR2 FQNNGV. CDR3 amino acids: CASSLSLNTEAFF. In DNA, the CDR3 is TGTGCCAGCAGCTTATCCTTGAACACTGAAGCTTTCTTT.

On this clone itself: In the same sample, other DNA sequences code for this CDR3. This chain connects TRBV5-4 to TRBJ1-2; 7 positions agree with TRBD1. CDR3 length: 13 amino acids. Germline lookup yields CDR1 SGHNT and CDR2 YYREEE (reference sequence). V trimming: 5 bases; J trimming: 2 bases; junction bases outside the gene matches: 3. CDR3 nucleotide sequence: TGTGCCAGCAGTCAGACAGGGAACTATGGCTACACCTTC. Protein product: CASSQTGNYGYTF.

V usage is TRBV28 and J usage is TRBJ2-1; the match to TRBD2 covers 7 bases. The CDR3 has 15 residues. V lost 3 bases and J lost 8; bases outside the gene matches: 10. Germline V gives CDR1 MDHEN, CDR2 SYDVKM. The CDR3 sequence: CASSFLQRGGDEQFF. CDR3 bases: TGTGCCAGCAGTTTTCTCCAGCGGGGCGGGGATGAGCAGTTCTTC.

The V gene is TRBV13, the J gene TRBJ1-2; possibly TRBD1 for D (5 bases). The V gene lost 3 bases and the J gene lost 0 bases, with 8 bases spanning the gap. Germline CDR1 is PRHDT and CDR2 is FYEKMQ (reference sequence). The CDR3 has 14 residues. The CDR3 loop reads CASSLGQPNYGYTF. For the CDR3, the DNA is TGTGCCAGCAGCTTGGGGCAGCCTAACTATGGCTACACCTTC.

The genes are TRBV2 and TRBJ1-1; 7 bases match TRBD1. Germline V gene lookup returns CDR1 SNHLY and CDR2 FYNNEI. V was pared by 9 bases and J by 5 bases, with 9 bases of the junction left unmatched. This CDR3 has 13 residues. The DNA for the CDR3 is TGTGCCAGTAACAGGGGAGTGTGGACTGAAGCTTTCTTT. It yields the protein CASNRGVWTEAFF. Variable domain in full (rest from reference TRBV2 and TRBJ1-1): EPEVTQTPSHQVTQMGQEVILRCVPISNHLYFYWYRQILGQKVEFLVSFYNNEISEKSEIFDDQFSVERPDGSNFTLKIRSTKLEDSAMYFCASNRGVWTEAFFGQGTRLTVV.

The chain couples TRBV6-1 to TRBJ1-6; 7 bases map to TRBD1. The ends lost 4 bases at V and 9 bases at J; junction bases unmatched: 6. The CDR3 loop spans 14 amino acids. From germline, CDR1 is MNHNS and CDR2 SASEGT. CDR3 protein: CASSGEGQSSPLHF. The CDR3 DNA reads TGTGCCAGCAGTGGAGAGGGACAGAGTTCACCCCTCCACTTT.

The chain links TRBV4-3 to TRBJ1-2; 7 nucleotides align to TRBD1. The CDR3 is 15 amino acids. Trimming removed 0 bases from V and 4 bases from J; junction bases left unmatched: 5. CDR1 is LGHNA and CDR2 is YSLEER in the germline V gene. The CDR3 DNA reads TGCGCCAGCAGCCAAGATCCCCAGGGGGTCTATGGCTACACCTTC. Amino acid sequence: CASSQDPQGVYGYTF.

V is TRBV10-1 and J is TRBJ1-2, with D possibly matching TRBD1 (5 bases). The CDR3 runs 13 residues. CDR1 and CDR2 from the germline V gene are WNHNN and SYGVQD (reference sequence). Trimming pared 6 bases from V and 5 bases from J, leaving 13 bases between. CDR3 amino acids: CASSPQGPYGYTF. CDR3 DNA: TGCGCCAGCAGCCCCCAGGGCCCGTATGGCTACACCTTC.

This chain joins TRBV19 and TRBJ1-2, with D possibly matching TRBD1 (6 bases). Trimming removed 3 bases at V and 8 bases at J, with 16 bases between. Looked up from germline, CDR1 is LNHDA and CDR2 is SQIVND (reference sequence). This CDR3 has 14 residues. This CDR3 reads CASSMEQGSRGYTF. DNA for the CDR3: TGTGCCAGTAGTATGGAACAGGGCTCTCGGGGCTACACCTTC.

The chain couples TRBV11-1 to TRBJ1-2, with D possibly being TRBD1 (6 bases). Germline CDR1 and CDR2: SGHAT and FQDESV (reference sequence). The germline V and J ends were trimmed by 5 bases and 0 bases, with 13 bases remaining between them. CDR3 length equals 15 residues. The CDR3 coding sequence is TGTGCCAGCAGCCTACGGACAGACTCTAACTATGGCTACACCTTC. Translating it yields CASSLRTDSNYGYTF.

V and J are TRBV6-6 and TRBJ2-7; D is unresolved. Germline CDR1 is MNHNY and CDR2 is SVGAGI (reference sequence). This CDR3 contains 12 residues. The V gene lost 10 bases and the J gene lost 0 bases, with 10 bases spanning the gap. Here the CDR3 reads CATSYSSYEQYF. For the CDR3, the DNA is TGTGCCACCTCGTATAGCTCCTACGAGCAGTACTTC.

The rearrangement links TRBV13 to TRBJ2-7; TRBD1 is a possible D gene (6 bases). The CDR3 runs 15 residues. Germline CDR1 and CDR2: PRHDT and FYEKMQ (reference sequence). Trimming took off 0 bases at V and 0 bases at J, with 9 bases between the two ends. For the CDR3, the DNA is TGTGCCAGCAGCTTAGGTATGACAGGCTCCTACGAGCAGTACTTC. Translation gives CASSLGMTGSYEQYF.

Of note for this clone: The sample carries other DNA sequences with the same CDR3. The chain has TRBV28 and TRBJ2-1; 11 nucleotides agree with TRBD1. The V and J ends lost 6 bases and 16 bases, in that order; junction bases with no gene match: 11. The CDR3 is 13 amino acids. Germline lookup yields CDR1 MDHEN and CDR2 SYDVKM. The CDR3 protein is CASSLTSDRGQFF. CDR3 sequence (DNA): TGTGCCAGCAGCTTAACCTCGGACAGGGGGCAATTCTTC.

The CDR3 spells CASSLAGTGVGNTIYF. The CDR3 coding sequence is TGTGCCAGCAGCTTGGCCGGGACAGGGGTCGGAAACACCATATATTTT. V gene TRBV5-5 combines with J gene TRBJ1-3, with 10 bases aligning to TRBD1. CDR1 SGHKS and CDR2 YYEKEE come from the germline V gene (reference sequence). The CDR3 sequence is 16 residues long. V was clipped by 0 bases and J by 4 bases; unmatched bases: 4.

This sequence joins TRBV6-4 and TRBJ2-7; 12 nucleotides align to TRBD1. V dropped 1 base and J dropped 7; count of bases not matched to a gene: 14. Looked up from germline, CDR1 is MRHNA and CDR2 is SNTAGT. This CDR3 region has 18 residues. CDR3 nucleotides: TGTGCCAGCAGTGACTACAATCCCCGGGACAGGGGGCGGGGTGAGCAGTACTTC. Encoded protein: CASSDYNPRDRGRGEQYF.

The chain uses TRBV7-2 and TRBJ2-3; the D is unclear. The CDR3 totals 14 residues. In germline, CDR1 is SGHTA, CDR2 FQGNSA. Trimming removed 1 base from V and 2 bases from J, with 7 bases in between. The chain's CDR3 is CASSLDRYTDTQYF. The CDR3 bases are TGTGCCAGCAGCTTAGATCGCTACACAGATACGCAGTATTTT.

The CDR3 sequence is CASSLLGGAATEAFF. DNA for the CDR3: TGCGCCAGCAGCTTGTTAGGGGGCGCAGCCACTGAAGCTTTCTTT. V and J are TRBV5-1 and TRBJ1-1; 7 bases match TRBD1. This CDR3 spans 15 amino acids. V was clipped by 1 base and J by 4 bases; unmatched bases: 7. Germline V gene sequence: CDR1 SGHRS, CDR2 YFSETQ.

J is TRBJ1-5 and V is TRBV9; a possible D gene is TRBD1 (6 bases). Trimming pared 4 bases from V and 2 bases from J, leaving 13 bases between. CDR1 is SGDLS, CDR2 YYNGEE, per germline. The CDR3 is made up of 15 amino acids. Here the CDR3 reads CASSLQGRGNQPQHF. CDR3 coding DNA: TGTGCCAGCAGCCTACAGGGTAGGGGCAATCAGCCCCAGCATTTT.

This chain links TRBV28 with TRBJ2-2; the D is unclear. The germline V and J ends were trimmed by 6 bases and 5 bases, with 7 bases remaining between them. This CDR3 has 12 amino acids. Germline-derived CDR1 and CDR2 are MDHEN and SYDVKM. CDR3 in amino acids: CASSLRTGELFF. CDR3 sequence (DNA): TGTGCCAGCAGCCTTAGAACCGGGGAGCTGTTTTTT.

V usage is TRBV7-8 and J usage is TRBJ2-2; 12 bases are shared with TRBD2. The V gene's germline CDR1 is SGHVS and CDR2 FQNEAQ. The CDR3 is 17 residues long. The V and J ends lost 1 base and 4 bases, in that order; junction bases with no gene match: 4. CDR3: CASSLGSSGRATGELFF. DNA of the CDR3: TGTGCCAGCAGCTTAGGTTCTAGCGGGAGGGCCACCGGGGAGCTGTTTTTT.

A single count supports this clone. The CDR3 DNA is TGTGCCATCAGCGGGAACACTGGTAGCTCCTACAATGAGCAGTTCTTC. This sequence encodes CAISGNTGSSYNEQFF. The V call is TRBV10-3, the J call TRBJ2-1; tentatively, D is TRBD2 (5 bases). The CDR3 loop spans 16 amino acids. Trimming took off 6 bases at V and 0 bases at J, with 15 bases between the two ends. Germline CDR1 is ENHRY and CDR2 is SYGVKD.

This clone came up once. The rearrangement joins TRBV5-1 to TRBJ2-7; 10 bases are shared with TRBD2. Germline V gives CDR1 SGHRS, CDR2 YFSETQ. This CDR3 is built from 15 residues. The ends lost 6 bases at V and 1 base at J; junction bases unmatched: 7. The CDR3 loop is CASTETSGRSYEQYF. The CDR3 nucleotides read TGCGCCAGCACCGAGACTAGCGGGCGATCCTACGAGCAGTACTTC.